These T cell receptor beta chains were read from a single sample in a study of beta chain features in type 1 diabetes. Generated by immunoSEQ multiplex PCR, the TCRdb table keeps only in-frame clones and is missing some. The sample includes roughly 730,000 clones, around an eighth of them seen just once. The material sequenced was naive CD4+ T cells from blood. The origin of the receptors is a man between 18 and 35 years old with type 1 diabetes. Both conserved end residues are part of each CDR3. D genes are given only for firm matches. Expanded clones are given a class, and other clones once, few, many or no size at all.

v_gene,j_gene,abundance,d_gene,CDR3nt,CDR3aa
TRBV28,TRBJ2-7,few,-,TGTGCCAGCAAAGGGGCCTCCTTACCCTACGAGCAGTACTTC,CASKGASLPYEQYF
TRBV7-9,TRBJ1-4,-,TRBD1,TGTGCCAGCAGCTTAGCAAGGGACAGACCAACTAATGAAAAACTGTTTTTT,CASSLARDRPTNEKLFF
TRBV7-3,TRBJ2-5,few,-,TGTGCCAGCAGCTTACGAGGCAGCCCAGAGACCCAGTACTTC,CASSLRGSPETQYF
TRBV2,TRBJ2-3,-,TRBD2,TGTGCCAGCAGTGGTCTAGCGGGGGGGCTTACCCTATCACTCGGGTATTTT,CASSGLAGGLTLSLGYF
TRBV10-3,TRBJ1-1,few,-,TGTGCCATCACTCCCGAAAGGGGGGCTGAAGCTTTCTTT,CAITPERGAEAFF
TRBV5-1,TRBJ1-2,-,TRBD1,TGCGCCAGCAGCTTGGAGTACGACAGGGCGTATGGCTACACCTTC,CASSLEYDRAYGYTF
TRBV5-1,TRBJ1-1,-,-,TGCGCCAGCAGCCCGGTCGGACTAGGAGCTTTCTTT,CASSPVGLGAFF
TRBV13,TRBJ1-1,few,-,TGTGCCAGCAGCTTTGAACTCGGCCCGAACACTGAAGCTTTCTTT,CASSFELGPNTEAFF
TRBV6-1,TRBJ1-6,-,TRBD1,TGTGCCAGCAGTGATACCGGGACAGGGGGTAGTTCACCCCTCCACTTT,CASSDTGTGGSSPLHF
TRBV2,TRBJ2-3,-,-,TGTGCCAGCAGTGATAATGCAGATACGCAGTATTTT,CASSDNADTQYF